These 19 T cell receptor beta chains originate from one sample sequenced in a study of blood T cells in healthy people across ages. Next came a second PCR, run for about 7 to 12 cycles, which used a sample-barcoded 5' primer along with a J-beta primer mix. TCRdb re-called the 5' RACE reads through MiXCR, storing one row per CDR3 protein. The profile shows fewer than 900,000 distinct CDR3 sequences, 35% to 40% of them singletons. Input material: blood. The source of these receptors is a man aged 18-30 years in good health.

The chain combines TRBV4-1 with TRBJ2-1, with D possibly TRBD1 on 6 matching bases. There are 14 residues in the CDR3. V was pared by 1 base and J by 10 bases, with 14 bases between. Germline V gene data show CDR1 as MGHRA and CDR2 as YSYEKL. The DNA for the CDR3 is TGCGCCAGCAGCCAAGGCGGAGGTGGGACAGAGCAGTTCTTC. Protein sequence: CASSQGGGGTEQFF.

A word on this clonotype: This may be a read error: a much more frequent sequence differs by one nucleotide. The chain has TRBV20-1 and TRBJ2-5; D unresolved. Trimming took 1 base from V and 10 from J, leaving 16 bases between them. CDR3 length equals 13 residues. From germline, CDR1 is DFQATT and CDR2 SNEGSKA (reference sequence). The CDR3 here is CSARGASRNVQYF. The CDR3 bases are TGCAGTGCTAGAGGGGCATCCCGTAACGTCCAGTACTTC.

This clonotype was observed a few times. CDR3 nucleotides: TGCAGCGCTAAGATTCAGGTGGACTATGGCTACACCTTC. It codes for CSAKIQVDYGYTF. The V call is TRBV29-1, the J call TRBJ1-2; no firm D call. From germline, CDR1 is SQVTM and CDR2 ANQGSEA. The CDR3 is made up of 13 amino acids. V was cut by 7 bases and J by 3 bases, with 15 bases left in between.

This rearrangement joins TRBV7-2 to TRBJ1-4; the D is unclear. CDR3 length: 15 residues. Germline values: CDR1 SGHTA, CDR2 FQGNSA. V was trimmed by 2 bases and J by 0 bases, leaving 7 bases between them. CDR3 nucleotides: TGTGCCAGCAGCTTAAGCCAGGCAACTAATGAAAAACTGTTTTTT. Translation: CASSLSQATNEKLFF.

The chain couples TRBV30 to TRBJ1-3, with unresolved D. The CDR3 loop spans 14 amino acids. Germline V gene sequence: CDR1 GTSNPN, CDR2 SVGIG (reference sequence). V lost 3 bases and J lost 0, with 9 bases in between. The CDR3 here is CAWRSASSGNTIYF. For the CDR3, the DNA is TGTGCCTGGAGGTCAGCGAGCTCTGGAAACACCATATATTTT.

This clonotype has only a few counts. V is TRBV10-3 and J is TRBJ2-3; D possibly corresponds to TRBD2 (5 bases). The CDR3 runs 14 residues. Trimming cost V 2 bases and J 3 bases, with 9 bases left between them. Per the germline V gene, CDR1 is ENHRY and CDR2 is SYGVKD. The CDR3 is CAISESGRTDTQYF. The CDR3 DNA follows: TGTGCCATCAGTGAGAGCGGCAGAACAGATACGCAGTATTTT.

The V gene is TRBV4-3, the J gene TRBJ2-7, with a possible D match to TRBD1 (5 bases). This CDR3 comprises 13 residues. Trimming cost V 0 bases and J 5 bases, with 8 bases left between them. The germline V gene encodes CDR1 LGHNA and CDR2 YSLEER. CDR3 coding DNA: TGCGCCAGCAGCCAAGATACCAGGGACGAGCAGTACTTC. Amino acid sequence: CASSQDTRDEQYF.

This sequence joins TRBV20-1 and TRBJ1-4, with 11 bases that match TRBD1. This CDR3 is 16 amino acids long. CDR1 is DFQATT, CDR2 SNEGSKA, per germline (reference sequence). Losses at the gene ends were 5 bases for V and 8 bases for J; bases not matched to a gene: 13. The CDR3 nucleotides are TGCAGTGCTCCCCGGACAGGGGGCGAAGACGGAGAAAAACTGTTTTTT. Its translation: CSAPRTGGEDGEKLFF.

The J gene is TRBJ1-2, the V gene TRBV27, with D perhaps TRBD1 (5 bases). Germline V gene lookup returns CDR1 MNHEY and CDR2 SMNVEV (reference sequence). The CDR3 length is 13 residues. The V end lost 3 bases, the J end lost 8 bases, and 13 bases lay between the germline ends. The CDR3 sequence: CASSFGAGWGYTF. CDR3 sequence (DNA): TGTGCCAGCAGTTTCGGGGCAGGGTGGGGCTACACCTTC.

This clonotype has just a few counts. The rearrangement uses TRBV7-2 and TRBJ1-6; tentatively, D is TRBD1 (6 bases). Trimming left V 4 bases short and J 4 bases short, with 14 bases between. This CDR3 spans 16 amino acids. Germline V gene data show CDR1 as SGHTA and CDR2 as FQGNSA. The CDR3 reads CASSSLTDSYNSPLHF. The DNA of the CDR3 is TGTGCCAGCAGCTCATTGACGGACAGTTATAATTCACCCCTCCACTTT.

In regard to this clonotype: A much larger clone differs by one base, so this may be a read error. The chain carries TRBV30 and TRBJ1-2; 8 positions match TRBD1. The germline gives CDR1 GTSNPN, CDR2 SVGIG (reference sequence). CDR3 length: 12 amino acids. The CDR3 is CAGSPGQGPYTF. CDR3 nucleotides: TGTGCCGGGAGTCCCGGACAGGGACCGTACACCTTC.

The rearrangement joins TRBV29-1 to TRBJ1-1; D is undetermined. CDR3 length: 12 residues. Germline CDR1 is SQVTM and CDR2 is ANQGSEA. The V end was cut by 4 bases, the J end by 4 bases, with 10 bases between. The CDR3 protein is CSVVLLSTEAFF. In DNA, the CDR3 is TGCAGCGTTGTGTTGTTGAGCACTGAAGCTTTCTTT.

This clonotype has a handful of counts. This sequence joins TRBV6-2 or TRBV6-3 and TRBJ1-2; D gene uncertain. V lost 7 bases to trimming and J lost 4 bases, with 13 bases between them. The CDR3 is 13 residues long. Germline V lookup: CDR1 MNHEY, CDR2 SVGEGT. The CDR3 spells CASNLPGRYGYTF. The CDR3 bases are TGTGCCAGCAACCTCCCGGGTCGCTATGGCTACACCTTC.

This clonotype was recorded many times. The chain carries TRBV27 and TRBJ2-3; TRBD1 might be the D (6 bases). The CDR3 contains 16 residues. Germline V lookup: CDR1 MNHEY, CDR2 SMNVEV (reference sequence). Trimming took off 4 bases at V and 2 bases at J, with 16 bases between the two ends. CDR3 sequence reads: CASSSSQTGYTDTQYF. DNA for the CDR3: TGTGCCAGCAGTTCCAGCCAGACAGGTTACACAGATACGCAGTATTTT.

Ten or more counts support this clonotype. V is TRBV20-1 and J is TRBJ2-5; D unresolved. V was pared by 6 bases and J by 1 base, with 9 bases between. The CDR3 is made up of 12 amino acids. Per the germline V gene, CDR1 is DFQATT and CDR2 is SNEGSKA (reference sequence). The DNA for the CDR3 is TGCAGTGCCAGTGCATCCCAAGAGACCCAGTACTTC. The encoded protein is CSASASQETQYF.

This clonotype was seen a few times. The rearrangement links TRBV11-2 to TRBJ1-2, with TRBD1 matching over 7 bases. This CDR3 contains 15 residues. Germline lookup yields CDR1 SGHAT and CDR2 FQNNGV. Trimming cost V 1 base and J 4 bases; bases outside gene matches: 6. CDR3 sequence: CASSLAGTVGYGYTF. CDR3 coding DNA: TGTGCCAGCAGCTTAGCAGGGACAGTGGGCTATGGCTACACCTTC.

V is TRBV12-5 and J is TRBJ2-1; TRBD1 matches 10 bases. This CDR3 has 15 residues. Per the germline V gene, CDR1 is LGHNT and CDR2 is FRNRAP. Germline trimming cut 5 bases from V and 10 bases from J; bases unmatched to any gene: 11. CDR3 amino acids: CASGVGTGVSYEQFF. The CDR3 DNA sequence: TGTGCTAGTGGTGTTGGGACAGGGGTCTCCTACGAGCAGTTCTTC.

The chain joins TRBV7-3 to TRBJ2-2; perhaps TRBD1 as D (6 bases). Germline CDR1 SGHTA, CDR2 FQGTGA. V lost 6 bases to trimming and J lost 6 bases, with 17 bases between them. This CDR3 has 15 amino acids. The CDR3 loop is CASSPSGQGAGELFF. The DNA of the CDR3 is TGTGCCAGCAGTCCCTCGGGACAAGGCGCCGGGGAGCTGTTTTTT.

V gene TRBV7-9 combines with J gene TRBJ2-7; unclear D gene. Germline CDR1 SEHNR, CDR2 FQNEAQ (reference sequence). The V and J ends lost 5 bases and 0 bases respectively, with 14 bases between them. The CDR3 spans 15 residues. CDR3 protein: CASSTGPVYSYEQYF. In DNA, the CDR3 is TGTGCCAGCAGCACGGGTCCGGTATACTCCTACGAGCAGTACTTC.